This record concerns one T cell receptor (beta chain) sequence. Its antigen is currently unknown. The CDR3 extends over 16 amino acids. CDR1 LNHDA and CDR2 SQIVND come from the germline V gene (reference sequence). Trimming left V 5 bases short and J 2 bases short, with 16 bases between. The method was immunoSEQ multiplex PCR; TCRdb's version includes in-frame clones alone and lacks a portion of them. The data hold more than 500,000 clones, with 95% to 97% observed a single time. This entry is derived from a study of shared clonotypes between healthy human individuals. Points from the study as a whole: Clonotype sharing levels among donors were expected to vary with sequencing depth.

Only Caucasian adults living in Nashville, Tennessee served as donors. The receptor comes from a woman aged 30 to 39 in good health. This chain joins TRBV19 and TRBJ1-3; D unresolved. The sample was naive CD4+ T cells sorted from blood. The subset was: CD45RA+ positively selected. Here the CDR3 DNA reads TGTGCCAGTAGTCGAGCCTCTCAAAGGACTGGAAACACCATATATTTT. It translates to CASSRASQRTGNTIYF.